This T cell receptor beta chain was sequenced in a study of glioma-infiltrating T cells after dendritic cell vaccination. Assay: immunoSEQ multiplex PCR; the TCRdb copy retains only in-frame clones and omits some. The sample carries tens of thousands of clones, 81% recorded once. This clonotype was sampled from a human donor with glioblastoma. The material sequenced was blood, taken before dendritic cell vaccination.

The CDR3, as DNA: TGTGCCAGCGAGATCTTTCCAAGCTCCTACGAGCAGTACTTC. The encoded protein is CASEIFPSSYEQYF. The chain uses TRBV11-2 and TRBJ2-7, with D unclear. The CDR3 totals 14 residues. The germline V gene encodes CDR1 SGHAT and CDR2 FQNNGV. Trimming removed 8 bases from V and 0 bases from J, with 14 bases in between. Looking up the rest from reference TRBV11-2 and TRBJ2-7 gives the full variable domain: EAGVAQSPRYKIIEKRQSVAFWCNPISGHATLYWYQQILGQGPKLLIQFQNNGVVDDSQLPKDRFSAERLKGVDSTLKIQPAKLEDSAVYLCASEIFPSSYEQYFGPGTRLTVT.